The 10 T cell receptor beta chains in this list originate from one sample, sequenced in a study of cytomegalovirus exposure and HLA in healthy donors. The PCR contained 60 Vbeta and 13 Jbeta primers. Libraries were prepared by immunoSEQ multiplex PCR; TCRdb keeps only in-frame clonotypes and omits some of them. This repertoire shows about 200,000 clones, approximately 80% found once; its top ten account for less than 3.5%. Sample: PBMCs. These receptors all stem from a woman younger than 45 in good health and CMV-seronegative.

This clone has a handful of counts. This chain links TRBV27 with TRBJ2-5; 12 bases are a match to TRBD2. This CDR3 contains 15 residues. With V trimmed by 3 bases and J by 2 bases, 1 base remained unmatched. Per germline, CDR1 MNHEY and CDR2 SMNVEV (reference sequence). In DNA form, the CDR3 reads TGTGCCAGCAGTTTCCTAGCGGGGGGGCAAGAGACCCAGTACTTC. This encodes CASSFLAGGQETQYF.

The chain joins TRBV18 to TRBJ2-2; a possible D gene is TRBD2 (7 bases). The CDR3 sequence is 16 residues long. CDR1 and CDR2 from the germline V gene are KGHSH and LQKENI. Trimming shortened V by 1 base and J by 3 bases, and 12 bases separated the two germline ends. For the CDR3, the DNA is TGTGCCAGCTCACCACGGTCGGGGGGCGACACCGGGGAGCTGTTTTTT. Translation: CASSPRSGGDTGELFF.

The rearrangement joins TRBV5-1 to TRBJ1-4; 7 bases are shared with TRBD1. J lost 0 bases, V lost 4 bases, and 6 bases had no gene match. Per germline, CDR1 SGHRS and CDR2 YFSETQ. This CDR3 region has 16 residues. For the CDR3, the DNA is TGCGCCAGCAGCCTAGACAGGGCTGCAACTAATGAAAAACTGTTTTTT. Its protein is CASSLDRAATNEKLFF.

The CDR3, as DNA: TGTGCCTGCGGGACAGGGGCGCCACCCCTCCACTTT. The encoded protein is CACGTGAPPLHF. The chain is built from TRBV30 and TRBJ1-6, with 10 bases identical to TRBD1. Germline CDR1 is GTSNPN and CDR2 is SVGIG (reference sequence). Losses at the gene ends were 6 bases for V and 11 bases for J; bases not matched to a gene: 4. This CDR3 spans 12 amino acids. Together with reference TRBV30 and TRBJ1-6, the CDR3 gives the full variable domain: SQTIHQWPATLVQPVGSPLSLECTVEGTSNPNLYWYRQAAGRGLQLLFYSVGIGQISSEVPQNLSASRPQDRQFILSSKKLLLSDSGFYLCACGTGAPPLHFGNGTRLTVT.

This clone was found once. V gene TRBV19 combines with J gene TRBJ1-1; TRBD1 is a possible D gene (5 bases). Germline V lookup: CDR1 LNHDA, CDR2 SQIVND (reference sequence). V shed 9 bases and J shed 2 bases, with 13 bases lying between them. This CDR3 has 13 residues. The CDR3 sequence is CASARQFNTEAFF. CDR3 sequence (DNA): TGTGCCAGCGCTCGACAGTTCAACACTGAAGCTTTCTTT.

This clone was detected once. CDR3 loop: CASSPTGGPYEQYF. CDR3 DNA: TGTGCCAGCTCACCGACAGGGGGGCCCTACGAGCAGTACTTC. The chain employs TRBV18 and TRBJ2-5; 9 positions match TRBD1. The J call may be incorrect, as the DNA end agrees better with TRBJ2-7. The CDR3 is 14 residues long. Germline lookup yields CDR1 KGHSH and CDR2 LQKENI.

The chain uses TRBV29-1 and TRBJ2-2; D is unclear. CDR1 SQVTM and CDR2 ANQGSEA come from the germline V gene. The CDR3 has 16 amino acids. The germline V and J ends were trimmed by 3 bases and 6 bases, with 20 bases remaining between them. The CDR3 nucleotides are TGCAGCGTTGATTTTTCGGCGGAACCCCGACCCGGGGAGCTGTTTTTT. Its protein product is CSVDFSAEPRPGELFF.

The V call is TRBV5-1, the J call TRBJ2-2, with TRBD2 matching 10 bases. The CDR3 loop spans 16 amino acids. Trimming at V came to 1 base and at J to 6 bases, leaving 6 bases not matched to a gene. Germline V gene data show CDR1 as SGHRS and CDR2 as YFSETQ. The CDR3 sequence is CASSLPSGRGPGELFF. The DNA of the CDR3 is TGCGCCAGCAGCTTGCCTAGCGGGAGAGGCCCCGGGGAGCTGTTTTTT.

The chain couples TRBV2 to TRBJ2-7; perhaps TRBD1 as D (6 bases). Trimming took off 7 bases at V and 1 base at J, with 14 bases between the two ends. The germline gives CDR1 SNHLY, CDR2 FYNNEI. The CDR3 covers 14 residues. CDR3 sequence: CASKLSGESYEQYF. CDR3 sequence (DNA): TGTGCCAGCAAACTTTCAGGGGAATCCTACGAGCAGTACTTC.

The genes are TRBV29-1 and TRBJ2-2; TRBD2 matches at 10 bases. V shed 0 bases and J 1 base; nucleotides not matched to a gene: 11. The CDR3 is 19 residues long. Germline V gene data show CDR1 as SQVTM and CDR2 as ANQGSEA. The CDR3 sequence is CSVEDVQAGGQKNTGELFF. Here the CDR3 DNA reads TGCAGCGTTGAAGATGTACAAGCGGGGGGGCAAAAGAACACCGGGGAGCTGTTTTTT.